Below, 30 T cell receptor beta chains from the same sample are listed, as sequenced in a study of shared clonotypes between healthy human individuals. Only in-frame clones appear in the TCRdb table, and some are missing; sequencing was by immunoSEQ multiplex PCR. Here the sample spans 550,000 to 600,000 clones, roughly four fifths being singletons. The sample consisted of PBMCs. These receptor sequences come from a woman aged 40 to 55 in good health. Some clones in this sample may be carry-over from other donors' samples.

The chain carries TRBV18 and TRBJ2-7; 10 bases fit TRBD1. The CDR3 is 15 residues long. Germline assignment: CDR1 KGHSH and CDR2 LQKENI. The J segment lost 0 bases and the V segment lost 5 bases, leaving 4 bases of the junction unmatched. The CDR3 coding sequence is TGTGCCAGCTCATCGGGGACAGGGGTCTCCTACGAGCAGTACTTC. Translation: CASSSGTGVSYEQYF.

The chain joins TRBV5-5 to TRBJ1-1, with D possibly TRBD1 on 5 matching bases. The V end lost 0 bases, the J end lost 6 bases, and 9 bases lay between the germline ends. This CDR3 is built from 13 residues. CDR1 and CDR2 from the germline V gene are SGHKS and YYEKEE (reference sequence). The CDR3 region is CASSLVGGSEAFF. In nucleotides, the CDR3 is TGTGCCAGCAGCTTGGTGGGGGGATCTGAAGCTTTCTTT.

Remarks on this clone: One junction end does not reproduce the germline sequence, and a read error may be involved. The same CDR3 arises from other DNA sequences in this sample as well. The chain recombines TRBV15 with TRBJ2-3; no definite D call. The CDR3 covers 13 residues. In germline, CDR1 is LNHNV, CDR2 YYDKDF (reference sequence). DNA for the CDR3: TGTGCCACCAGCAGGGATCAACGGTCGGCGCAGTATTTC. Translating it yields CATSRDQRSAQYF.

This clone turned up a few times. The V gene is TRBV6-5, the J gene TRBJ1-3, with 10 bases fitting TRBD1. Germline CDR1 reads MNHEY; CDR2 reads SVGAGI. The CDR3 spans 15 residues. Losses at the gene ends were 6 bases for V and 4 bases for J; bases not matched to a gene: 6. The CDR3 protein is CASSLTGGKGNTIYF. The CDR3, as DNA: TGTGCCAGCAGCTTGACAGGGGGCAAAGGAAACACCATATATTTT.

The genes are TRBV5-1 and TRBJ2-1; maybe TRBD2 (5 bases). Trimming cost V 2 bases and J 7 bases, with 13 bases left between them. This CDR3 region has 14 residues. In germline, CDR1 is SGHRS, CDR2 YFSETQ. The CDR3: CASSFGLLTNEQFF. CDR3 nucleotides: TGCGCCAGCAGCTTCGGACTGCTTACAAATGAGCAGTTCTTC.

The chain recombines TRBV2 with TRBJ1-1, with D possibly being TRBD1 (6 bases). Germline lookup yields CDR1 SNHLY and CDR2 FYNNEI. The CDR3 loop spans 14 amino acids. V lost 4 bases and J lost 4, with 13 bases in between. In DNA form, the CDR3 reads TGTGCCAGCAGTGCCCAGGGAGGGGGCACTGAAGCTTTCTTT. Its translation is CASSAQGGGTEAFF.

The chain links TRBV7-8 to TRBJ2-7, with 9 bases aligning to TRBD2. CDR3 length: 15 amino acids. Germline V CDR1 and CDR2: SGHVS, FQNEAQ. V gave up 1 base and J gave up 0 bases; unmatched junction bases: 1. CDR3 sequence: CASSLGLAASYEQYF. CDR3 bases: TGTGCCAGCAGCTTAGGACTAGCGGCCTCCTACGAGCAGTACTTC.

The chain combines TRBV6-6 with TRBJ1-4; D is unresolved. CDR3 size: 13 residues. The germline V and J ends were trimmed by 4 bases and 4 bases, with 7 bases remaining between them. Germline assignment: CDR1 MNHNY and CDR2 SVGAGI (reference sequence). Written as DNA, the CDR3 is TGTGCCAGCAGTTCTCGTATTAATGAAAAACTGTTTTTT. Protein product: CASSSRINEKLFF.

This chain joins TRBV19 and TRBJ1-1; D is possibly TRBD1 (5 bases). The CDR3 loop spans 16 amino acids. V was pared by 3 bases and J by 1 base, with 15 bases between. The germline CDR1 and CDR2 sequences are LNHDA and SQIVND (reference sequence). CDR3 loop: CASSIGTIKRNTEAFF. For the CDR3, the DNA is TGTGCCAGTAGTATCGGGACTATCAAGAGGAACACTGAAGCTTTCTTT.

The V call is TRBV28, the J call TRBJ2-7; 9 nucleotides agree with TRBD1. Losses at the gene ends were 10 bases for V and 6 bases for J; bases not matched to a gene: 13. This CDR3 contains 14 residues. The V gene's germline CDR1 is MDHEN and CDR2 SYDVKM. This CDR3 reads CATWVGTGFGEQYF. In nucleotides, the CDR3 is TGTGCCACCTGGGTCGGGACAGGGTTTGGCGAGCAGTACTTC. The whole variable domain, remainder taken from reference TRBV28 and TRBJ2-7, is DVKVTQSSRYLVKRTGEKVFLECVQDMDHENMFWYRQDPGLGLRLIYFSYDVKMKEKGDIPEGYSVSREKKERFSLILESASTNQTSMYLCATWVGTGFGEQYFGPGTRLTVT.

The chain links TRBV10-3 to TRBJ2-6; TRBD1 or TRBD2 may be the D gene (5 bases each). Germline values: CDR1 ENHRY, CDR2 SYGVKD. The CDR3 covers 19 residues. Trimming removed 0 bases from V and 0 bases from J, with 15 bases in between. The CDR3 sequence: CAISESRAQGISGANVLTF. The CDR3 bases are TGTGCCATCAGTGAGTCGCGGGCGCAGGGAATCTCTGGGGCCAACGTCCTGACTTTC.

This clone has a single count. The chain couples TRBV18 to TRBJ1-3; D perhaps matches TRBD1 (6 bases). Germline V gene sequence: CDR1 KGHSH, CDR2 LQKENI. Between the trimmed V and J ends, which lost 8 bases and 4 bases, there was a span of 15 bases. This CDR3 has 14 amino acids. For the CDR3, the DNA is TGTGCCAGCACCCCGGAGGGGGGCGGAAACACCATATATTTT. This codes for CASTPEGGGNTIYF.

This clone was counted many times. The rearrangement links TRBV29-1 to TRBJ2-5; 9 positions match TRBD1. CDR1 is SQVTM, CDR2 ANQGSEA, per germline. The CDR3 runs 13 residues. The trim removed 7 bases at V and 4 bases at J, leaving 7 bases unmatched. CDR3 coding DNA: TGCAGCGCCGGGACAGGGAAACGAGAGACCCAGTACTTC. Its translation is CSAGTGKRETQYF.

The chain couples TRBV7-8 to TRBJ2-7; D is perhaps TRBD1 or TRBD2 (5 bases each). This CDR3 contains 18 residues. Per germline, CDR1 SGHVS and CDR2 FQNEAQ. V dropped 5 bases and J dropped 3 bases, with 26 bases sitting between them. The DNA for the CDR3 is TGTGCCAGCAGCGCGGGCCCAATGGGGGTATTCGGCAGCTACGAGCAGTACTTC. Translation: CASSAGPMGVFGSYEQYF.

This sequence joins TRBV7-2 and TRBJ2-3, with 8 bases matching TRBD2. Unmatched junction bases numbered 6, after V lost 2 bases and J lost 2 bases. This CDR3 comprises 16 residues. The germline gives CDR1 SGHTA, CDR2 FQGNSA. The CDR3, as DNA: TGTGCCAGCAGCTTATACGCGGGAGGTCACACAGATACGCAGTATTTT. This sequence encodes CASSLYAGGHTDTQYF.

The chain combines TRBV28 with TRBJ1-4, with a weak D call TRBD1 (5 bases). Germline V CDR1 and CDR2: MDHEN, SYDVKM. The CDR3 length is 16 residues. V was cut by 3 bases and J by 3 bases, with 14 bases left in between. The CDR3 loop is CASSFRGWLANEKLFF. The CDR3 DNA follows: TGTGCCAGCAGTTTTCGGGGGTGGTTAGCTAATGAAAAACTGTTTTTT.

This sequence joins TRBV2 and TRBJ2-3; possibly TRBD1 for D (6 bases). Germline lookup yields CDR1 SNHLY and CDR2 FYNNEI. CDR3 length: 17 residues. The V end lost 7 bases, the J end lost 0 bases, and 20 bases lay between the germline ends. The CDR3 sequence is CASTLSGTPMSTDTQYF. Here the CDR3 DNA reads TGTGCCAGCACCCTCTCTGGGACACCAATGAGCACAGATACGCAGTATTTT.

The gene calls are TRBV2 and TRBJ2-6, with unresolved D. Germline CDR1 and CDR2: SNHLY and FYNNEI. There are 18 residues in the CDR3. V shed 3 bases and J shed 0 bases, with 15 bases lying between them. CDR3 sequence (DNA): TGTGCCAGCAGTGAGTTTGTAGGGTCCGGCTCTGGGGCCAACGTCCTGACTTTC. This translates into CASSEFVGSGSGANVLTF.

The chain uses TRBV19 and TRBJ1-1, with a possible D match to TRBD1 (6 bases). V lost 1 base, J lost 5 bases, and 14 bases lay in between. Germline-derived CDR1 and CDR2 are LNHDA and SQIVND (reference sequence). This CDR3 comprises 15 residues. The CDR3 sequence: CASSIGRGKWTEAFF. The CDR3 DNA sequence: TGTGCCAGTAGTATAGGGAGGGGGAAGTGGACTGAAGCTTTCTTT. Based on the CDR3 plus reference TRBV19 and TRBJ1-1, the full variable domain is DGGITQSPKYLFRKEGQNVTLSCEQNLNHDAMYWYRQDPGQGLRLIYYSQIVNDFQKGDIAEGYSVSREKKESFPLTVTSAQKNPTAFYLCASSIGRGKWTEAFFGQGTRLTVV.

The chain uses TRBV9 and TRBJ2-1; D might be TRBD1 or TRBD2, each matching 6 bases. Germline V gene lookup returns CDR1 SGDLS and CDR2 YYNGEE. Between the trimmed V and J ends, which lost 0 bases and 4 bases, there was a span of 11 bases. The CDR3 consists of 15 residues. CDR3 amino acids: CASSVAGAGYNEQFF. The CDR3, as DNA: TGTGCCAGCAGCGTAGCGGGGGCCGGGTACAATGAGCAGTTCTTC.

The rearrangement links TRBV6-4 to TRBJ2-1; 11 nucleotides agree with TRBD2. The CDR3 spans 17 residues. J lost 1 base, V lost 6 bases, and 8 bases had no gene match. The germline gives CDR1 MRHNA, CDR2 SNTAGT. The CDR3 bases are TGTGCCAGCAGAACCCATAGCGGGAGGGTATCCTACAATGAGCAGTTCTTC. Its protein is CASRTHSGRVSYNEQFF.

The genes are TRBV6-4 and TRBJ2-1, with 10 bases that match TRBD2. J lost 10 bases, V lost 2 bases, and 5 bases had no gene match. The CDR3 covers 14 residues. Per germline, CDR1 MRHNA and CDR2 SNTAGT. CDR3 nucleotide sequence: TGTGCCAGCAGTGACGGGACTAGCGCTCGCGAGCAGTTCTTC. This translates into CASSDGTSAREQFF.

CDR3 bases: TGTGCCAGCAGCACCGGGACTAGGCTTGAGCAGTTCTTC. Translated, it gives CASSTGTRLEQFF. The chain joins TRBV27 to TRBJ2-1; 8 positions agree with TRBD2. Germline V gene sequence: CDR1 MNHEY, CDR2 SMNVEV (reference sequence). J was trimmed by 9 bases and V by 6 bases; bases with no gene match: 7. This CDR3 is built from 13 residues.

The chain has TRBV5-8 and TRBJ2-3; D uncertain. Germline-derived CDR1 and CDR2 are SGHTS and YDEGEE. Trimming cost V 0 bases and J 5 bases, with 10 bases left between them. CDR3 size: 14 residues. This CDR3 reads CASSLARLRDTQYF. In DNA form, the CDR3 reads TGTGCCAGCAGCTTGGCCCGACTCCGAGATACGCAGTATTTT. Full variable domain (missing parts from reference TRBV5-8 and TRBJ2-3): EAGVTQSPTHLIKTRGQQATLRCSPISGHTSVYWYQQALGLGLQFLLWYDEGEERNRGNFPPRFSGRQFPNYSSELNVNALELEDSALYLCASSLARLRDTQYFGPGTRLTVL.

The V call is TRBV4-1, the J call TRBJ2-7; TRBD1 agrees at 9 bases. Trimming at V came to 1 base and at J to 6 bases, leaving 7 bases not matched to a gene. Germline lookup yields CDR1 MGHRA and CDR2 YSYEKL. The CDR3 runs 15 residues. This CDR3 reads CASSQGDRDLSEQYF. In nucleotides, the CDR3 is TGCGCCAGCAGCCAAGGGGACAGGGACCTTAGCGAGCAGTACTTC.

In this sample, this clone turned up a few times. The gene calls are TRBV30 and TRBJ1-5, with D perhaps matching TRBD1 (5 bases). The CDR3 is made up of 13 amino acids. CDR1 is GTSNPN, CDR2 SVGIG, per germline (reference sequence). V was pared by 4 bases and J by 4 bases, with 11 bases between. The DNA of the CDR3 is TGTGCCTGGAACCCAGGGCCAAATCAGCCCCAGCATTTT. Translation: CAWNPGPNQPQHF.

The chain uses TRBV11-2 and TRBJ2-3; a weak D match, TRBD2 (5 bases). V lost 5 bases and J lost 2, with 17 bases in between. Germline-derived CDR1 and CDR2 are SGHAT and FQNNGV. The CDR3 is 16 amino acids. The CDR3 reads CASSPGEQTNTDTQYF. The CDR3 DNA follows: TGTGCCAGCAGCCCCGGGGAACAGACTAACACAGATACGCAGTATTTT.

The chain combines TRBV27 with TRBJ2-3; the D call may be TRBD1 or TRBD2 (6 bases each). Per germline, CDR1 MNHEY and CDR2 SMNVEV (reference sequence). The germline V and J ends were trimmed by 4 bases and 5 bases, with 13 bases remaining between them. The CDR3 has 14 amino acids. The CDR3 loop reads CASSSRGLVDTQYF. In nucleotides, the CDR3 is TGTGCCAGCAGTTCCCGGGGGCTGGTAGATACGCAGTATTTT.

The V call is TRBV19, the J call TRBJ2-1, with 7 bases lining up with TRBD2. The CDR3 runs 14 residues. Trimming cost V 1 base and J 8 bases; bases outside gene matches: 5. The germline V gene encodes CDR1 LNHDA and CDR2 SQIVND (reference sequence). CDR3 nucleotides: TGTGCCAGTAGTATAGGCCCTACTAGCGATGAGCAGTTCTTC. It yields the protein CASSIGPTSDEQFF.

This chain links TRBV18 with TRBJ2-2; D gene ambiguous. Germline CDR1 is KGHSH and CDR2 is LQKENI. The CDR3 totals 13 residues. Trimming shortened V by 2 bases and J by 7 bases, and 8 bases separated the two germline ends. CDR3 residues: CASSPVEGGELFF. The CDR3 DNA sequence: TGTGCCAGCTCACCAGTGGAAGGCGGGGAGCTGTTTTTT.